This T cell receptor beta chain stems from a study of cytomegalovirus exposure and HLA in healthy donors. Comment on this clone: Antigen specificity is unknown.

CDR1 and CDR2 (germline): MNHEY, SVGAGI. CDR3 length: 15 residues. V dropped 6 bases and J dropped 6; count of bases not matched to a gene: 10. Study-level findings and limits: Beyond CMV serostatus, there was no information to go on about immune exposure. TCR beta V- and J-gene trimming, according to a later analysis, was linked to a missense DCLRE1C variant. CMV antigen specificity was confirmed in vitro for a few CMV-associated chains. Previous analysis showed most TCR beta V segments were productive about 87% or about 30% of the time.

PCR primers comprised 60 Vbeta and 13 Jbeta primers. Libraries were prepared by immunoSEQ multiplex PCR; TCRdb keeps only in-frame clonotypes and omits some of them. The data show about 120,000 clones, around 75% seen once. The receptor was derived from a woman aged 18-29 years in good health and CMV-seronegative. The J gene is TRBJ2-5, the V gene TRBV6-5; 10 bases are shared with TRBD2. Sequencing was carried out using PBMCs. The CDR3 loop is CASRTSLAGSKTQYF. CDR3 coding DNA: TGTGCCAGCAGGACTTCACTAGCGGGGTCGAAGACCCAGTACTTC.